This T cell receptor beta chain came from a study of blood T cells in healthy people across ages. Study-wide background: Template switching captured about one barcoded beta molecule per two T cells.

A second PCR of roughly 7 to 11 cycles used a sample-barcoded 5' primer and a J-beta primer mix. TCRdb passed the 5' RACE reads through MiXCR, listing each CDR3 protein once. The sample yields just over 800,000 distinct CDR3 sequences, less than 80% seen once. Germline CDR1 reads SGHTA; CDR2 reads FQGNSA. This CDR3 region has 13 residues. This clonotype appeared once. One end of the junction fails to match germline, which may point to a read error. The sample comprised blood. The gene calls are TRBV7-2 and TRBJ1-1, with D uncertain. This clonotype originated in a man in his thirties or forties in good health. CDR3 in amino acids: CASSVAASGRAFF. In DNA form, the CDR3 reads TGTGCCAGCAGCGTAGCAGCCTCCGGTAGGGCTTTCTTT.